Listed below are T cell receptor beta chains from one sample, sequenced in a study of T cells in Graves' hyperthyroidism and ophthalmopathy. Via MiXCR, TCRdb re-called the multiplex PCR reads, giving one row per CDR3 protein. Here the sample spans around 580,000 distinct CDR3 sequences, roughly 46% being singletons. Material for sequencing was peripheral blood or thyroid tissue (not recorded which). The receptors were gathered from a woman aged 18 to 35 with Graves' hyperthyroidism. The CDR3 runs from the conserved cysteine through the conserved F or W. Fields, in order: J gene, clone size, V gene, D gene, CDR3 DNA, CDR3 protein. D genes are given only for firm matches. Rows may omit the clone size; those that give it use once, few, many or a size class.

TRBJ2-7 . TRBV2 . TGTGCCAGCAGCGTTGCGGAGAGCTCCTACGAGCAGTACTTC CASSVAESSYEQYF
TRBJ1-5 few TRBV19 TRBD1 TGTGCCAGTAGGACCGGGACAGCCAATCAGCCCCAGCATTTT CASRTGTANQPQHF
TRBJ1-2 . TRBV11-2 . TGTGCCAGCAGCTTAATCAGGGAGAACTATGGCTACACCTTC CASSLIRENYGYTF
TRBJ1-5 few TRBV2 . TGTGCCAGCAGTAAAGGACGGCCCGGCAATCAGCCCCAGCATTTT CASSKGRPGNQPQHF
TRBJ1-2 . TRBV20-1 TRBD1 TGCAGTGCTAGCCGGGACAGCAATAACTATGGCTACACCTTC CSASRDSNNYGYTF
TRBJ1-5 once TRBV18 . TGTGCCAGCTCACCATTGAGTGCCGCTAGCAATCAGCCCCAGCATTTT CASSPLSAASNQPQHF
TRBJ1-2 many TRBV6-5 . TGTGCCAGCAGTCCAAGGGACGTAAATAACTATGGCTACACCTTC CASSPRDVNNYGYTF
TRBJ1-2 . TRBV20-1 . TGCAGTGCTAGAGATCTAGGGGACCTTGACTATAGCTACACCTTC CSARDLGDLDYSYTF
TRBJ2-1 . TRBV20-1 . TGCAGTGTAGGCCGAGGGGAGCAGTTCTTC CSVGRGEQFF
TRBJ2-7 . TRBV7-3 TRBD1 TGTGCCAGCAGCCGCGGGACAGGGGGTTCCTACGAGCAGTACTTC CASSRGTGGSYEQYF
TRBJ2-1 few TRBV7-9 . TGTGCCAGCAGCTTAGCGGCAGGGGAATCCGAGCAGTTCTTC CASSLAAGESEQFF
TRBJ2-2 . TRBV7-9 . TGTGCCAGCAGCCAAGATTACAGGGTAAACACCGGGGAGCTGTTTTTT CASSQDYRVNTGELFF
TRBJ2-1 once TRBV12-3/TRBV12-4 TRBD2 TGTGCCAGCAGTTTTAGGCGGGAGGGCCGGCATGAGCAGTTCTTC CASSFRREGRHEQFF
TRBJ2-2 many TRBV5-1 . TGCGCCAGCAGCTTGGCCTACCACACCGGGGAGCTGTTTTTT CASSLAYHTGELFF
TRBJ2-2 many TRBV7-9 TRBD2 TGTGCCAGCAGCTCTTCGGGACTAGCGGGGAACACCGGGGAGCTGTTTTTT CASSSSGLAGNTGELFF
TRBJ1-5 many TRBV7-9 . TGTGCCAGCAGCTTAGGAGGCCCCACGGGCAATCAGCCCCAGCATTTT CASSLGGPTGNQPQHF
TRBJ2-1 . TRBV7-2 TRBD2 TGTGCCAGCAGCCCGGGGGGGAGCTACAATGAGCAGTTCTTC CASSPGGSYNEQFF
TRBJ1-2 . TRBV9 TRBD1 TGTGCCAGCAGCGTAGGCTCCAACAGGGGCTATGGCTACACCTTC CASSVGSNRGYGYTF
TRBJ2-5 . TRBV7-9 . TGTGCCAGCAGCTTCGAGAGTTCGGACAGTCTGCGAGAGACCCAGTACTTC CASSFESSDSLRETQYF
TRBJ1-2 . TRBV2 . TGTGCCAGCTTTGCTGGGGACTATGGCTACACCTTC CASFAGDYGYTF
TRBJ2-7 . TRBV24-1 TRBD2 TGTGCCACCAGTGAGGGCGGACTAGCGGAAACCTACGAGCAGTACTTC CATSEGGLAETYEQYF
TRBJ2-3 . TRBV10-3 TRBD1 TGTGCCATCGCTCCGGGACAGCCTCAGGATACGCAGTATTTT CAIAPGQPQDTQYF
TRBJ2-7 . TRBV27 . TGTGCCAGCAGCCTTGGAGCTAAAGCTTACGAGCAGTACTTC CASSLGAKAYEQYF
TRBJ2-7 many TRBV18 . TGCGCCAGCAGCCCCCCGGGAGACGAGCAGTACTTC CASSPPGDEQYF
TRBJ1-3 few TRBV4-3 TRBD1 TGCGCCAGCAGCCAAGGACAGGGGGGCTCTGGAAACACCATATATTTT CASSQGQGGSGNTIYF
TRBJ2-5 once TRBV9 TRBD2 TGTGCCAGCAGCGTAGGATGGGGGGGTGAGACCCAGTACTTC CASSVGWGGETQYF
TRBJ2-1 . TRBV5-4 . TGTGCCAGCAGCTTGGGACTAGAGTACGGTGAGCAGTTCTTC CASSLGLEYGEQFF
TRBJ2-7 many TRBV27 TRBD1 TGTGCCAGCAGTGGAAGGGGGCCCTACGAGCAGTACTTC CASSGRGPYEQYF
TRBJ1-6 many TRBV6-9 . TGTGCCAGCAGTTATGGGGGGGGTACCTATAATTCACCCCTCCACTTT CASSYGGGTYNSPLHF
TRBJ2-7 . TRBV4-1 TRBD2 TGCGCCAGCAGCCAAGATAGAGCGGGGAATGCCTACGAGCAGTACTTC CASSQDRAGNAYEQYF
TRBJ1-4 many TRBV2 . TGTGCCAGCAGTGGGCAGACGGCCGATGAAAAACTGTTTTTT CASSGQTADEKLFF
TRBJ2-5 . TRBV2 TRBD1 TGTGCCAGCAGTGATAACAGGGGGACGGGGACCCAGTACTTC CASSDNRGTGTQYF
TRBJ2-1 . TRBV2 TRBD2 TGTGCCAGCACCATCGCGCGAGCGGGAGACAATGAGCAGTTCTTC CASTIARAGDNEQFF
TRBJ2-3 few TRBV19 TRBD2 TGTGCCAGTAGTATGATAGCGGGAGGTAACACAGATACGCAGTATTTT CASSMIAGGNTDTQYF
TRBJ1-2 . TRBV29-1 . TGCAGCGTTAGTCTAGCGGGAGAGGGGGAGCGTGGCTACACCTTC CSVSLAGEGERGYTF
TRBJ2-5 many TRBV7-2 . TGTGCCAGCAGCTTATCCCTGACGGAGACCCAGTACTTC CASSLSLTETQYF
TRBJ1-2 once TRBV6-6 TRBD1 TGTGCCATCAGTACGGGACAGACTAACTATGGCTACACCTTC CAISTGQTNYGYTF
TRBJ2-2 . TRBV7-3 . TGTGCCAGCAGCTTCACTACCCTAGGGGAGCTGTTTTTT CASSFTTLGELFF
TRBJ1-6 . TRBV9 . TGTGCCAGCAGCGTAGATAATTCACCCTTCCACTTT CASSVDNSPFHF
TRBJ2-7 . TRBV7-2 . TGTGCCAGCAGCTTTTGGGGTACGCAGTACTTC CASSFWGTQYF
TRBJ2-7 once TRBV5-4 . TGTGCCAACAGCGGCGGGACAACCCTTTCCTACGAGCAGTACTTC CANSGGTTLSYEQYF
TRBJ2-7 many TRBV7-6 . TGTGCCAGCAGCCCCGAGGGGGGGGCTAACTACGAGCAGTACTTC CASSPEGGANYEQYF